This TCR beta chain was retrieved from a study of CD8 T cells in Susac syndrome (dated by TCRdb to about 2019). Looking at the study overall: Among the Susac syndrome patients who were sequenced, clinically active disease was present in over 5 and clinical remission was observed in roughly eight. At blood withdrawal, Susac syndrome patients were therapy-naive, treated with corticosteroids (with IVIg additionally given to some), or treated with IVIg alone. The study used repertoire sequencing to test whether antigen drove CD8+ T cell activation and differentiation in Susac syndrome. The investigation overall reported the following: No clonal expansion was detected in the CD4+ T cell repertoire of Susac syndrome patients. The study acknowledged that relatively few individuals were included in the TCR sequencing and HLA analysis.

RNA was extracted with the RNeasy kit and roughly 0.45 to 1 ug was reverse transcribed using random hexamers. TCR beta CDR3 regions were amplified with the immunoSEQ multiplex PCR assay covering 54 Vbeta and 13 Jbeta segments. Bias from PCR amplification was corrected by using a synthetic template baseline for primer optimization and for computational correction. In the original analysis: Reads were assigned to V, D and J genes according to IMGT and analyzed in immunoSEQ Analyzer, with only productive sequences retained. To calculate clonality, Shannon entropy was normalized by log2 of the number of productive unique sequences and then subtracted from one. Public and private clones were assessed among the 100 most prevalent clones of each patient and control. Susac-specific clones were defined as absent from healthy and MS cohorts, over a thousand published viral clones and other ImmuneACCESS disease sequences. TCRdb itself trimmed the public reads at Q25 with fastp, ran MiXCR and retained productive beta chains. All rows with the same CDR3 protein become a single entry with the most common DNA and genes. For this entry, the V and J calls and clone size follow TCRdb and not the study's own pipeline. The table for this sample lists about 180,000 distinct CDR3 sequences; 85% to 95% of them were counted only once. Around 0.094% of the sample lies in the top ten.

Peripheral blood CD8+ and CD4+ T cells from healthy donors, Susac syndrome patients and multiple sclerosis patients were profiled by high-throughput TCR beta sequencing. The Susac syndrome patients fulfilled recently defined diagnostic criteria for definite or probable disease. Bulk CD8+ and CD4+ T cells were purified by magnetic negative isolation, whereas CD8+ TEMRA cells were enriched by FACS. Blood was drawn into EDTA tubes, processed within 24 hours, and PBMCs were isolated by density gradient centrifugation. PBMCs destined for TCR sequencing were cryopreserved in liquid nitrogen and later thawed in a 37 °C water bath. The sorted or isolated CD4+, CD8+ and CD8+ TEMRA cells reached a purity of at least 90%. As to this clonotype: The clone's antigen remains unknown. Per-base quality was not reported, and no clone a single base away is much larger than it.

The CDR1 and CDR2 encoded by the germline V gene are KGHSH and LQKENI. Reading from cysteine to phenylalanine, the CDR3 counts 16 amino acids. Left in the record is the CDR3 DNA by itself, 48 bases read in frame from the first base. Ends trimmed: V by 6 bases, J by 6 bases; bases unmatched to a gene: 7. The chain links TRBV18 with TRBJ2-6, and 11 bases in between align with TRBD1. The TCR sequence derives from a human donor with Susac syndrome. Sequenced sample: CD4+ T cells from PBMCs. This receptor carries the CDR3 CASSEDRGREANVLTF. DNA sequence: TGTGCCAGCTCGGAGGACAGGGGGCGAGAGGCCAACGTCCTGACTTTC.